This T cell receptor beta chain was sequenced in a study of cytomegalovirus exposure and HLA in healthy donors. Study conclusions and caveats: The study designated over 150 TCR beta chains cytomegalovirus-associated.

60 Vbeta and 13 Jbeta primers were used in PCR. TCRdb's copy holds only in-frame clones and misses some; the assay was immunoSEQ multiplex PCR. The sample shows 150,000 to 200,000 clones, 79% of them seen only once. From germline, CDR1 is SGDLS and CDR2 YYNGEE. Trimming removed 3 bases at V and 4 bases at J, with 17 bases between. CDR3 length: 16 residues. Notes on this clone: Its antigen is unknown.

The chain is built from TRBV9 and TRBJ2-1, with D tentatively TRBD1 (7 bases). This TCR was sampled from a woman in her 30s in good health and CMV-seropositive. Source material: PBMCs. The CDR3 nucleotides read TGTGCCAGCAGCGGGCCTACAGGGGAGGCATACAATGAGCAGTTCTTC. As protein: CASSGPTGEAYNEQFF.